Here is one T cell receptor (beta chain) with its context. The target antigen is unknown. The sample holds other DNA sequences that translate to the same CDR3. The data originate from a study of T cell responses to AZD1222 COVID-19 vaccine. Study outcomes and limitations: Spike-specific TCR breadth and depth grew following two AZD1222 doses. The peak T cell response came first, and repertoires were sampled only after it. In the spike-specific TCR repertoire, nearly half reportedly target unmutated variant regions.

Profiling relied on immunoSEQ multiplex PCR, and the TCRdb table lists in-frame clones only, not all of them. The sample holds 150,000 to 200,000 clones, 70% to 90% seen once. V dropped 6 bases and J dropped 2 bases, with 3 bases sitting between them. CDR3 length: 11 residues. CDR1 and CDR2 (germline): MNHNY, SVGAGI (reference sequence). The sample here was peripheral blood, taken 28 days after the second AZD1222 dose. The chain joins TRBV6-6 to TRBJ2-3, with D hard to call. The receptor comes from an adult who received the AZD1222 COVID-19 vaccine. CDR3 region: CASRNTDTQYF. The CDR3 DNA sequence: TGTGCCAGCAGGAACACAGATACGCAGTATTTT.